Sequencing of this T cell receptor beta chain was carried out in a study of shared clonotypes between healthy human individuals (TCRdb year 2020). Regarding the complete study: A couple of women and a few men aged 18 to 49 years were included in the cohort. Leukapheresis yielded between about 0.85 and 10 billion PBMCs per donor. Libraries were prepared and TCR repertoires were sequenced by different laboratories using diverse techniques, in order to increase sequencing depth and limit assay-specific biases. Blood TCR repertoires of a handful of healthy adults were deeply sequenced to estimate repertoire size and the extent of clonotype sharing between individuals.

Paper-wide results and their limitations: Because the study included only a small number of donors, the genetic and exposure-history diversity represented was limited. Pairwise subsampling led to the expectation that sequencing depth would affect the degree of clonotype sharing among donors. Sampling was restricted to blood, and TCR repertoires in tissues likely differ from the TCR repertoires found in blood.

A few counts support this clone. Its antigen specificity is not known. No much larger clone is present one base from it, and per-base qualities are unavailable. Using the deep immunoSEQ assay, multiplex PCR amplified TCR CDR3 regions from genomic DNA. For each cell subset, the extracted genomic DNA was distributed evenly across all wells of several immunoSEQ 96-well plates, and each plate served as one replicate. For unsorted PBMC, roughly 300 ng of genomic DNA, equivalent to around 30,000 T cell genomes, went into each replicate PCR. Genomic DNA from unsorted PBMC was sequenced over ten immunoSEQ deep assay plates. The purified libraries were quantified using a Qubit 3.0 fluorometer, sized with a Bioanalyzer 2100, and then quantified again using the KAPA Library Quantification kit. A separate single-read 150-cycle Illumina NextSeq 550 flow cell was used to sequence each immunoSEQ 96-well plate. The source study handled its data this way. The immunoSEQ output contained only junctional sequences without quality scores, so filtering could not match that applied to full-length reads. Sequences were annotated with PyIR, a Python wrapper for IgBLAST v1.9, using IMGT germline references to assign V/J genes and CDR3. Reads were removed for weak V/J assignments (E-value above 1e-6), missing CDR3, stop codons, out-of-frame junctions, or ambiguous translated residues. V3J clonotypes were defined as sequences sharing an identical inferred V gene, J gene, and CDR3 amino acid sequence. To compute the percentage overlap between repertoires, the number of shared unique clonotypes was divided by the size of the smaller repertoire. Repertoire richness was assessed with RTK rarefaction, the Chao1 estimator, and Recon v2.1 estimates of unobserved clonotypes. TCRdb mirrors the immuneACCESS table, restricted to in-frame sequences. Some clones are absent from its copies; in checked studies, under half trace to an unresolved V gene, and the reason for the others is unknown. The DNA was the basis for D and trimming; V, J and clone size are from that table. The sample records hundreds of thousands of clones, roughly three quarters of which are singletons. The ten biggest clones cover about 12% of the sample.

Inclusive of the bounding cysteine and phenylalanine, the CDR3 is 14 residues long. The only DNA kept is the CDR3, 42 bases in frame from the first base. CDR1 SGDLS and CDR2 YYNGEE are derived from the germline V gene. The junction carries 12 bases between V and J, which are trimmed by 4 bases and 1 base respectively. Donors were healthy HIV-negative adults with no recently reported acute infections or vaccinations. All donors were Caucasian adults living in Nashville, Tennessee, USA. For unsorted samples, about 90 million PBMCs were counted and genomic DNA was extracted with the QIAamp DNA Blood Mini kit. After blood collection by leukapheresis, PBMCs were isolated using Ficoll-Histopaque density gradient centrifugation and then cryopreserved in the vapor phase of liquid nitrogen.

The sequenced sample was PBMCs. Recombination joined TRBV9 with TRBJ2-7; no D segment can be confidently identified. The receptor was derived from a woman between 35 and 50 years old in good health. Some clones in this sample may be carry-over from other donors' samples. The CDR3 in this case is CASSPRPRSYEQYF. DNA sequence: TGTGCCAGCAGCCCCCGACCCCGATCCTACGAGCAGTACTTC.